The 2 T cell receptor beta chains below come from one sample, sequenced in a study of T cells in Graves' hyperthyroidism and ophthalmopathy (dated by TCRdb to 2018 to 2020). Libraries came from multiplex PCR. The reads were generated on an Illumina HiSeq 2000. Amplification of TCR beta CDR3 regions was carried out from RNA transcripts. The first round of RT-PCR for the TCR CDR3 was performed with the HTBI primer set and the Qiagen OneStep RT-PCR kit. Starting from the raw public reads, TCRdb applied fastp trimming at Q25, assembled clones with MiXCR and retained in-frame beta chains. CDR3 protein duplicates are merged, each entry listing the most common genes and DNA. Recorded for this sample are nearly 600,000 distinct CDR3 sequences; approximately 15% of them occurred a single time. The top ten clones comprise more than 6% of the sample. The sequenced sample consisted of blood. The receptors were gathered from a young woman with Graves' ophthalmopathy.

The chain combines TRBV7-9 with TRBJ2-7; TRBD2 aligns across 10 bases. With 2 bases clipped from V and 6 bases from J, the junction kept 7 bases outside the gene matches. Germline-derived CDR1 and CDR2 are SEHNR and FQNEAQ (reference sequence). The CDR3 runs to 15 residues. The CDR3 sequence: CASSLSIIAGGEQYF. The CDR3 DNA is TGTGCCAGCAGCTTAAGTATCATAGCGGGAGGCGAGCAGTACTTC.

The V and J genes are TRBV9 and TRBJ2-1; 10 bases are a match to TRBD1. The CDR3 is made up of 19 amino acids. Germline trimming cut 3 bases from V and 0 bases from J; bases unmatched to any gene: 12. Per germline, CDR1 SGDLS and CDR2 YYNGEE. The CDR3 DNA reads as TGTGCCAGCAGCGCCCGACAGGGGGCTAACACAAACTCCTACAATGAGCAGTTCTTC. Translation gives CASSARQGANTNSYNEQFF.